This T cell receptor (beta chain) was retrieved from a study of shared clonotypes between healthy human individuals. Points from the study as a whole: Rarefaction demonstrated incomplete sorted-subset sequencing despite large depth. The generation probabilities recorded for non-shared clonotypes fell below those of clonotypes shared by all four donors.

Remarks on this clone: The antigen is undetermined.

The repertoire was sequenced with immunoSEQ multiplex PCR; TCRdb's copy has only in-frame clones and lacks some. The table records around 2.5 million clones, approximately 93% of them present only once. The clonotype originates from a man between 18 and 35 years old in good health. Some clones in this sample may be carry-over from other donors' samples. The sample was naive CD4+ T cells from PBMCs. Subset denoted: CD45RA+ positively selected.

The CDR3 DNA reads TGTGCCATCAGTGAGTCGCCGGGAGAGACTGAAGCTTTCTTT. Amino acids: CAISESPGETEAFF. The V call is TRBV10-3, the J call TRBJ1-1; no clear D. The CDR3 totals 14 residues. Germline CDR1 ENHRY, CDR2 SYGVKD. V was clipped by 0 bases and J by 5 bases, with 10 bases between them.